This T cell receptor (beta chain) was retrieved from a study of T cells in Graves' hyperthyroidism and ophthalmopathy. Researchers amplified the TCR beta CDR3 regions from RNA transcripts. A set of HTBI primers served as the primers for a first-round RT-PCR of the TCR CDR3. TCRdb passed the multiplex PCR reads through MiXCR, listing each CDR3 protein once. The table shows over 250,000 distinct CDR3 sequences, with about an eighth occurring only once. Notes on this clonotype: A read error may account for a junction end that differs from germline.

The germline V gene has CDR1 MNHEY and CDR2 SMNVEV (reference sequence). The CDR3 is 17 residues long. The sequence was collected from a woman aged 40 to 50 with Graves' ophthalmopathy. The V call is TRBV27, the J call TRBJ2-1, with 9 bases identical to TRBD1. Sequenced: blood. CDR3 residues: CASSFSSGDRVFDEQSF. CDR3 nucleotides: TGTGCCAGCAGTTTTTCTTCCGGGGACAGGGTGTTTGATGAGCAGTCCTTC.